The rows below give T cell receptor beta chains drawn from one sample of a study of cytomegalovirus exposure and HLA in healthy donors. Some clones are missing from TCRdb's copy, which holds only in-frame ones; the method was immunoSEQ multiplex PCR. Among approximately 190,000 clones listed, less than 90% were seen once. The source material was PBMCs. Receptor source: a boy aged 10-17 years in good health and CMV-seronegative. CDR3s include the opening cysteine and the closing phenylalanine or tryptophan. Fields, in order: clone size, V gene, J gene, D gene, CDR3 DNA, CDR3 protein. D genes are given only for firm matches. The size field is filled for only some rows; it gives once, few, many or a size class.

size: -
V: TRBV5-1
J: TRBJ2-2
D: TRBD2
DNA: TGCGCCAGCAGCTCCCTCAGTAGCGGGGGTGGCACCGGGGAGCTGTTTTTT
CDR3: CASSSLSSGGGTGELFF

size: few
V: TRBV29-1
J: TRBJ1-1
D: -
DNA: TGCAGCGTGCAGACAGGGAACACTGAAGCTTTCTTT
CDR3: CSVQTGNTEAFF

size: -
V: TRBV25-1
J: TRBJ1-2
D: -
DNA: TGTGCCAGCAGTCTGAGGGGGGGTTTTGGCTACACCTTC
CDR3: CASSLRGGFGYTF

size: -
V: TRBV5-6
J: TRBJ1-2
D: TRBD1
DNA: TGTGCCAGCCAATTGGACAGGGTGAACTATGGCTACACCTTC
CDR3: CASQLDRVNYGYTF

size: -
V: TRBV4-1
J: TRBJ2-3
D: -
DNA: TGCGCCAGCAGCCAAGAGGGCGGCACAGATACGCAGTATTTT
CDR3: CASSQEGGTDTQYF

size: few
V: TRBV7-9
J: TRBJ2-5
D: TRBD2
DNA: TGTGCCAGCAGCTATGGGAGCGGGGGCCGTGAGACCCAGTACTTC
CDR3: CASSYGSGGRETQYF

size: few
V: TRBV25-1
J: TRBJ2-7
D: TRBD1
DNA: TGTGCCAGCAGTGAATCGGGACAGGGGACCTACGAGCAGTACTTC
CDR3: CASSESGQGTYEQYF

size: -
V: TRBV7-3
J: TRBJ2-3
D: TRBD1
DNA: TGTGCCAGCAGCTCTAACCTACAGGGGACAGGAACGCAGTATTTT
CDR3: CASSSNLQGTGTQYF

size: -
V: TRBV7-8
J: TRBJ1-4
D: -
DNA: TGTGCCAGCAGCTCCCGAGGAGGGAGAGGAACTAATGAAAAACTGTTTTTT
CDR3: CASSSRGGRGTNEKLFF

size: -
V: TRBV10-3
J: TRBJ1-1
D: TRBD1
DNA: TGTGCCATCAGGACAGGGGGGATTTTAGCTGAAGCTTTCTTT
CDR3: CAIRTGGILAEAFF

size: -
V: TRBV5-1
J: TRBJ2-7
D: -
DNA: TGCGCCAGCAGCGTTGACACCGGCCCCTACGAGCAGTACTTC
CDR3: CASSVDTGPYEQYF

size: -
V: TRBV4-2
J: TRBJ1-4
D: -
DNA: TGTGCCAGCAGCCAAGACAGGGGTGAAAAACTGTTTTTT
CDR3: CASSQDRGEKLFF

size: -
V: TRBV2
J: TRBJ1-5
D: -
DNA: TGTGCCAGCAGTGAAAGTTCTACAGGTAATCAGCCCCAGCATTTT
CDR3: CASSESSTGNQPQHF

size: once
V: TRBV7-3
J: TRBJ2-1
D: TRBD1
DNA: TGTGCCAGCAGCTTAACGACAGGGGGTGAGCAGTTCTTC
CDR3: CASSLTTGGEQFF

size: -
V: TRBV7-8
J: TRBJ1-4
D: -
DNA: TGTGCCAGCAGCCCGGCGGTATCTAATGAAAAACTGTTTTTT
CDR3: CASSPAVSNEKLFF

size: -
V: TRBV15
J: TRBJ2-7
D: TRBD1
DNA: TGTGCCACCAGCAGAACGGCCGGGACAGGGGGCGACGAGCAGTACTTC
CDR3: CATSRTAGTGGDEQYF

size: -
V: TRBV9
J: TRBJ2-7
D: -
DNA: TGTGCCAGCAGCGTCAGCGGCCGGCACGAGCAGTACTTC
CDR3: CASSVSGRHEQYF

size: -
V: TRBV25-1
J: TRBJ2-1
D: -
DNA: TGTGCCAGCAAGGCGGGCGGGCTTTCCTACAATGAGCAGTTCTTC
CDR3: CASKAGGLSYNEQFF

size: -
V: TRBV5-8
J: TRBJ2-7
D: -
DNA: TGTGCCAGCAGCTTGGAGGCCAGGGTCCACGAGCAGTACTTC
CDR3: CASSLEARVHEQYF

size: once
V: TRBV29-1
J: TRBJ1-2
D: -
DNA: TGCAGCGCCCTGACAGGAACTAACTATGGCTACACCTTC
CDR3: CSALTGTNYGYTF

size: -
V: TRBV7-9
J: TRBJ1-2
D: -
DNA: TGTGCCAGCAGCCCGGCCGGGGAGCGACATAACTATGGCTACACCTTC
CDR3: CASSPAGERHNYGYTF

size: -
V: TRBV6-1
J: TRBJ2-3
D: -
DNA: TGTGCCAGCAGTGAATTGGGCTCGGGATCCAGAACAGATACGCAGTATTTT
CDR3: CASSELGSGSRTDTQYF

size: few
V: TRBV11-3
J: TRBJ1-6
D: -
DNA: TGTGCCAGCAGCCGCGACGAAGGGGCGGTCAGGGGCCCCCTCCACTTT
CDR3: CASSRDEGAVRGPLHF

size: -
V: TRBV7-2
J: TRBJ1-2
D: -
DNA: TGTGCCAGCAGCTTAGAAGGGGTCGGCTACACCTTC
CDR3: CASSLEGVGYTF

size: -
V: TRBV11-2
J: TRBJ2-1
D: TRBD1
DNA: TGTGCCAGCAGCACAGGGGGTTACAATGAGCAGTTCTTC
CDR3: CASSTGGYNEQFF

size: -
V: TRBV7-3
J: TRBJ1-2
D: -
DNA: TGTGCCAGCAGCGCCTCGCAGGACTATGGCTACACCTTC
CDR3: CASSASQDYGYTF

size: -
V: TRBV27
J: TRBJ2-7
D: TRBD2
DNA: TGTGCCAGCAGTTCTAGCGGGAAGTACGAGCAGTACTTC
CDR3: CASSSSGKYEQYF

size: -
V: TRBV2
J: TRBJ1-1
D: TRBD1
DNA: TGTGCCAGCATGAGTGGTATGGCAGGGGGAAGAGCTTTCTTT
CDR3: CASMSGMAGGRAFF

size: -
V: TRBV19
J: TRBJ1-2
D: -
DNA: TGTGCCAGTAACACGGACCCAGGGGGCTACACCTTC
CDR3: CASNTDPGGYTF

size: -
V: TRBV9
J: TRBJ1-3
D: -
DNA: TGTGCCAGCAGCCCGAGGACAGTGGAGAACACCATATATTTT
CDR3: CASSPRTVENTIYF

size: -
V: TRBV6-5
J: TRBJ1-5
D: TRBD1
DNA: TGTGCCAGCAGGGAAACAGGGGGCGGTCAGCCCCAGCATTTT
CDR3: CASRETGGGQPQHF

size: -
V: TRBV5-4
J: TRBJ1-2
D: -
DNA: TGTGCCTGGTCCGGTCCCGGACAAGGCTACACCTTC
CDR3: CAWSGPGQGYTF

size: -
V: TRBV4-2
J: TRBJ2-7
D: TRBD2
DNA: TGTGCCAGCAGCCAAGAAGAGCGGGGACCCTACGAGCAGTACTTC
CDR3: CASSQEERGPYEQYF

size: -
V: TRBV21-1
J: TRBJ2-7
D: -
DNA: TGTGCCAGCAGCACGAGGACTAGCGGAGTCTACGAGCAGTACTTC
CDR3: CASSTRTSGVYEQYF

size: -
V: TRBV7-6
J: TRBJ1-2
D: -
DNA: TGTGCCAGCAGCTTAGGGCCTCGCGGAACTAACTATGGCTACACCTTC
CDR3: CASSLGPRGTNYGYTF

size: once
V: TRBV6-6
J: TRBJ2-7
D: -
DNA: TGTGCCAGCAGTTACTCGCCCCAGGGGGAGCGGGACGAGCAGTACTTC
CDR3: CASSYSPQGERDEQYF

size: -
V: TRBV7-9
J: TRBJ1-4
D: -
DNA: TGTGCCAGCAGCCCAGGGATCGTGTCAGGAAAACTGTTTTTT
CDR3: CASSPGIVSGKLFF

size: -
V: TRBV20-1
J: TRBJ1-1
D: -
DNA: TGCAGTGCTACAATCCTAGGAGCTTTCTTT
CDR3: CSATILGAFF

size: -
V: TRBV7-2
J: TRBJ2-7
D: -
DNA: TGTGCCAGCAGCTTAACTAGAGGCTCCTACGAGCAGTACTTC
CDR3: CASSLTRGSYEQYF

size: -
V: TRBV13
J: TRBJ2-5
D: -
DNA: TGTGCCAGCAGCGTCGGAGGGAAGACCCAGTACTTC
CDR3: CASSVGGKTQYF

size: -
V: TRBV6-1
J: TRBJ2-7
D: -
DNA: TGTGCCAGCAGTGAAGAGGGGGGGGCACCCAACTCCTACGAGCAGTACTTC
CDR3: CASSEEGGAPNSYEQYF

size: -
V: TRBV20-1
J: TRBJ2-3
D: -
DNA: TGCAGTGCAATTAGTTGGGATACGCAGTATTTT
CDR3: CSAISWDTQYF